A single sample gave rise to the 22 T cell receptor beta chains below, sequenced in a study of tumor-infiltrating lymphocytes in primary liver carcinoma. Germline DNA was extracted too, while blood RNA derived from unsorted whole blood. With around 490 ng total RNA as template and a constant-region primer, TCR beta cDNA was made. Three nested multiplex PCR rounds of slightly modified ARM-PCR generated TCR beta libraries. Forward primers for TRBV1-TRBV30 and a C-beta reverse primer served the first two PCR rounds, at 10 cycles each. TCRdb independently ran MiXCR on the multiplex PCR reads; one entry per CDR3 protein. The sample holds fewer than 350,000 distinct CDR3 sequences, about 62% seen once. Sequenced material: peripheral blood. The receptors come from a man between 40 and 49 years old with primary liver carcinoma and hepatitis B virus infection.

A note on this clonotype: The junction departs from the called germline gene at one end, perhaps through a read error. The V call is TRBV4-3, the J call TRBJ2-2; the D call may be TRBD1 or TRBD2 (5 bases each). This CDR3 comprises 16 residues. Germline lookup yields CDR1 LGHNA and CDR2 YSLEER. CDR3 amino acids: CASSQGLTRVTGELLF. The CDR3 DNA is TGCGCCAGCAGCCAAGGCCTCACCAGGGTCACCGGGGAGCTGTTATTT.

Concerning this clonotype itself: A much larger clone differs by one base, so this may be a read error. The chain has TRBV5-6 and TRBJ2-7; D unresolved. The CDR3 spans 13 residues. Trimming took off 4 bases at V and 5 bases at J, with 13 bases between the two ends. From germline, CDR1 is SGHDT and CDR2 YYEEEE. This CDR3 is CASSETQSHEQYF. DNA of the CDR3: TGTGCCAGCAGCGAGACTCAATCCCACGAGCAGTACTTC.

CDR3 protein: CASSLLGRADTQYF. The CDR3 coding sequence is TGCGCCAGCAGCTTGCTGGGGAGGGCAGATACGCAGTATTTT. This rearrangement joins TRBV5-1 to TRBJ2-3; 7 bases line up with TRBD2. In germline, CDR1 is SGHRS, CDR2 YFSETQ. The trim removed 1 base at V and 4 bases at J, leaving 3 bases unmatched. This CDR3 is built from 14 residues.

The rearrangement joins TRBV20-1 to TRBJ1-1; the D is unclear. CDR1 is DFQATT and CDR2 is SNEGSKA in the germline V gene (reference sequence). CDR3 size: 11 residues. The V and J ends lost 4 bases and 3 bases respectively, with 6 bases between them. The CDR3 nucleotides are TGCAGTGCTAATCGGGACACTGAAGCTTTCTTT. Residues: CSANRDTEAFF.

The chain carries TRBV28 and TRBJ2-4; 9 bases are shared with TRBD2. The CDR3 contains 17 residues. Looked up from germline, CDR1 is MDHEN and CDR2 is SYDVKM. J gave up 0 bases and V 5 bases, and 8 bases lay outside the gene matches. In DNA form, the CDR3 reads TGTGCCAGCAGTCCCGCGACTAGCGGACTAGCCAAAAACATTCAGTACTTC. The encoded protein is CASSPATSGLAKNIQYF. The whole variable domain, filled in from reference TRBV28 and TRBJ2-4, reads DVKVTQSSRYLVKRTGEKVFLECVQDMDHENMFWYRQDPGLGLRLIYFSYDVKMKEKGDIPEGYSVSREKKERFSLILESASTNQTSMYLCASSPATSGLAKNIQYFGAGTRLSVL.

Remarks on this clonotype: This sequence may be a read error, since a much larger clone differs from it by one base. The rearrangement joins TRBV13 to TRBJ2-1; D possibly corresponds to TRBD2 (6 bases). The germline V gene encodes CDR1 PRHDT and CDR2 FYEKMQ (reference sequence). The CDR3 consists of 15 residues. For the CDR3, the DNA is TGTGTCAGCAGCTTTGTAGCGGTCTCCTACAATGAGCAGTTCTTC. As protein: CVSSFVAVSYNEQFF. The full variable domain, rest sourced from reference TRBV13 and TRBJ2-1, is AAGVIQSPRHLIKEKRETATLKCYPIPRHDTVYWYQQGPGQDPQFLISFYEKMQSDKGSIPDRFSAQQFSDYHSELNMSSLELGDSALYFCVSSFVAVSYNEQFFGPGTRLTVL.

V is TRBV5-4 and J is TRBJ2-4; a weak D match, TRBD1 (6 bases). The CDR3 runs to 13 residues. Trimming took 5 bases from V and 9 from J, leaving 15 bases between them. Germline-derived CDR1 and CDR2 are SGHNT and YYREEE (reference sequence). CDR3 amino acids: CASRSGQRGIQYF. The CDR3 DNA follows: TGTGCCAGCAGATCCGGACAGAGGGGCATTCAGTACTTC.

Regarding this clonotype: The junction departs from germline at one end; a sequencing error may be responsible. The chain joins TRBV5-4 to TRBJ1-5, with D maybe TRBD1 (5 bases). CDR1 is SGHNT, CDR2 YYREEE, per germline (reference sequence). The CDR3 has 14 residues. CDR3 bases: TGTGCCAGCAGCTTGGGGGGCGGCAATCAGCCCCGGCATTTC. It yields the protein CASSLGGGNQPRHF.

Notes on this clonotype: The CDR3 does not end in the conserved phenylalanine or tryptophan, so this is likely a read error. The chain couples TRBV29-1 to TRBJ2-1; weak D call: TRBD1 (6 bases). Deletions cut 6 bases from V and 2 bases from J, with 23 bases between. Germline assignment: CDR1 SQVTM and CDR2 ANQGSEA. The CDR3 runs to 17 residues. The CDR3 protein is CSVTGFTEFSTYNEQFL. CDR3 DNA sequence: TGCAGCGTGACAGGCTTTACGGAATTCAGCACCTACAATGAGCAGTTCCTC.

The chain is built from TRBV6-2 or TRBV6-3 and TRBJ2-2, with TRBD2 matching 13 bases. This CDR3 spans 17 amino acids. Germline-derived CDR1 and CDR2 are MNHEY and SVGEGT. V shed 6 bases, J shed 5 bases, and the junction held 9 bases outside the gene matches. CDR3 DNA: TGTGCCAGCAGACTCGGGACTAGCGGGACTCCAACCGGGGAGCTGTTTTTT. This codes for CASRLGTSGTPTGELFF.

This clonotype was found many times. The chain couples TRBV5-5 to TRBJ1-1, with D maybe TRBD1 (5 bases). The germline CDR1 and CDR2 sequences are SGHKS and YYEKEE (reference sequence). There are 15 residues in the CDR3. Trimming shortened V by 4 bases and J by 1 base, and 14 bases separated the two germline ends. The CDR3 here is CASSPGRGRNTEAFF. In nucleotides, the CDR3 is TGTGCCAGCAGCCCAGGACGGGGGAGGAACACTGAAGCTTTCTTT.

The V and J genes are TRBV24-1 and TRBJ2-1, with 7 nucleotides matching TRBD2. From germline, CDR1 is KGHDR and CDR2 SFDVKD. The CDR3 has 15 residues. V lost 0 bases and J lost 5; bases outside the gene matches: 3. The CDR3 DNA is TGTGCCACCAGTGATTTGACTAGCGCCCACAATGAGCAGTTCTTC. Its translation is CATSDLTSAHNEQFF.

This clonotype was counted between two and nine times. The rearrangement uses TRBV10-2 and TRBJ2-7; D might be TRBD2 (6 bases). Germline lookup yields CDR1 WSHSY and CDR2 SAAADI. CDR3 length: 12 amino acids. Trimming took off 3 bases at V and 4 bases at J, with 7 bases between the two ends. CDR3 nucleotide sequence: TGCGCCAGCAGTGACGGGACTTACGAGCAGTACTTC. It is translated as CASSDGTYEQYF.

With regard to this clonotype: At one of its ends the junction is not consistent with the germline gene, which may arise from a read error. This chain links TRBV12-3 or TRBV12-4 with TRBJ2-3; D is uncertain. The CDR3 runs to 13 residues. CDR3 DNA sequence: TGTGCCAGTAGTTTCTATCGAAGGGATACGAAGTATTTT. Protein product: CASSFYRRDTKYF.

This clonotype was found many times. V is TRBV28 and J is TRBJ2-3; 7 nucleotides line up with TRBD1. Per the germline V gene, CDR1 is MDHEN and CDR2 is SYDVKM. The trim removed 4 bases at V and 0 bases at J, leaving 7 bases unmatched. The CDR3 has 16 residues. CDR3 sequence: CASSSFGTVSTDTQYF. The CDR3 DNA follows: TGTGCCAGCAGTTCTTTCGGGACAGTTAGCACAGATACGCAGTATTTT.

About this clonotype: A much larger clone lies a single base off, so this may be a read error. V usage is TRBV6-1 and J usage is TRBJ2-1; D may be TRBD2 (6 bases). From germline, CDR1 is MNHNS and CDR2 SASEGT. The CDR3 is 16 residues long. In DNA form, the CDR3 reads TGTGTCAGCAACCCCCAAATCGGGGGCTCCTACAATGAGCAGTTCTTC. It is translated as CVSNPQIGGSYNEQFF.

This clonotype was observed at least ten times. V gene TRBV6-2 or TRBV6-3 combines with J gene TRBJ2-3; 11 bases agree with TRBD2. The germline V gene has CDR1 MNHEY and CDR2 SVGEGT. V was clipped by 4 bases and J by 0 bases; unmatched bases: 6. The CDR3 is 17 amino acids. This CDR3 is CASSLLGLAVSTDTQYF. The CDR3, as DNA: TGTGCCAGCAGTTTACTGGGACTAGCGGTTAGCACAGATACGCAGTATTTT.

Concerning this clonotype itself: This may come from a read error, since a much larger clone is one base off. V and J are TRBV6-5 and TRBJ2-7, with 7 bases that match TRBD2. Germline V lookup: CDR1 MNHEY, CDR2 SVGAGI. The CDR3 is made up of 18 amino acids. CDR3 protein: CDSSYQASGKTGAYEQYF. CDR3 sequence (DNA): TGTGACAGCAGTTATCAGGCTAGCGGAAAAACGGGGGCCTACGAGCAGTACTTC.

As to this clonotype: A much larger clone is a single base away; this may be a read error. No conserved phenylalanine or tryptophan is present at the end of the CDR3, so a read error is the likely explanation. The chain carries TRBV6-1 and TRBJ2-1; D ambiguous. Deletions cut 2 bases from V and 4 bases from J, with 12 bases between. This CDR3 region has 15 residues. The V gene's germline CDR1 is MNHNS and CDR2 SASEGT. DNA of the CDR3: TGTGCCAGCAGTGAAACGGCCACCCCATACAATGAGCAGTTCCTC. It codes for CASSETATPYNEQFL.

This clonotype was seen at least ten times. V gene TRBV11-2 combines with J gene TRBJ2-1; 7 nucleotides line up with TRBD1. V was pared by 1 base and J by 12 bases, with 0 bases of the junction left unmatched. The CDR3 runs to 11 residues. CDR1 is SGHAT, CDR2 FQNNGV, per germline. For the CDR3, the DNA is TGTGCCAGCAGCTTAGGACAGGGGCAGTTCTTC. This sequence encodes CASSLGQGQFF.

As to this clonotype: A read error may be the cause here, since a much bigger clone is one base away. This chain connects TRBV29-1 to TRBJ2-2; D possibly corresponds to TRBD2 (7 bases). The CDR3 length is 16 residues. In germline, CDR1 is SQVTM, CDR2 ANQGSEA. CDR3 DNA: TGCAGGGTTGTGGGGGCGGGGGCATCGAACACCGGGGAGCTGTTTTTT. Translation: CRVVGAGASNTGELFF.

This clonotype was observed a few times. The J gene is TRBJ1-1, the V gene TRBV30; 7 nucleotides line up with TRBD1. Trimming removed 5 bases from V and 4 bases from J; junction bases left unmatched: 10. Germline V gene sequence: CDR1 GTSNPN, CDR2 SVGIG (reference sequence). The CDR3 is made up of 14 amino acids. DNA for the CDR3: TGTGCCTGGCGCCAATTACAGGGGTTCACTGAAGCTTTCTTT. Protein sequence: CAWRQLQGFTEAFF.